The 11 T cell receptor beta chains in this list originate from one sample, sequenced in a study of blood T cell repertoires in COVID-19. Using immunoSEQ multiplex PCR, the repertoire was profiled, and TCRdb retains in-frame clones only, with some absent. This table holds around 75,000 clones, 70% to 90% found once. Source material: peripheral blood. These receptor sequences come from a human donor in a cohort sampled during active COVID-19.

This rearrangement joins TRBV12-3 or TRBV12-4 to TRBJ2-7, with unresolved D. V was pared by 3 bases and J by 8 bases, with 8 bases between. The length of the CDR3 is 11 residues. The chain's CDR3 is CASSFQRKQYF. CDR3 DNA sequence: TGTGCCAGCAGTTTCCAGAGGAAGCAGTACTTC.

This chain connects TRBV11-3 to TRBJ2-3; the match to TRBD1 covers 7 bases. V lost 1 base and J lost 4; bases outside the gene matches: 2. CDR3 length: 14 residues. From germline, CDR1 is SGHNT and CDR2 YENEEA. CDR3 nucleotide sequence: TGTGCCAGCAGCTTAGGACAGGGAGCAGATACGCAGTATTTT. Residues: CASSLGQGADTQYF.

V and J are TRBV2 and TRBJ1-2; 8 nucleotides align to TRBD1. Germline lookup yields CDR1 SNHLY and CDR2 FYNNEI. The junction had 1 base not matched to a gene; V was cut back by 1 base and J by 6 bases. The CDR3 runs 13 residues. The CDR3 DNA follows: TGTGCCAGCAGTGAAGGGACAGGGCATGGCTACACCTTC. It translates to CASSEGTGHGYTF.

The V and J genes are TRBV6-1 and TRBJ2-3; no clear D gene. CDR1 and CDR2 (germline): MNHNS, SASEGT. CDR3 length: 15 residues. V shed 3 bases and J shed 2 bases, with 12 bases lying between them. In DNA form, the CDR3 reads TGTGCCAGCAGTGAGACTGGCCTTTTCACAGATACGCAGTATTTT. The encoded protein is CASSETGLFTDTQYF.

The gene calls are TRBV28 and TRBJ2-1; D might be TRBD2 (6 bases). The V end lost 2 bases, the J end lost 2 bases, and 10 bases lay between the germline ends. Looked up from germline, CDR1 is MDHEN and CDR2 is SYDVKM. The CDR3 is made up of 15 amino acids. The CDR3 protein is CASSLAAGPYNEQFF. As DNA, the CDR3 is TGTGCCAGCAGTTTAGCGGCGGGACCCTACAATGAGCAGTTCTTC.

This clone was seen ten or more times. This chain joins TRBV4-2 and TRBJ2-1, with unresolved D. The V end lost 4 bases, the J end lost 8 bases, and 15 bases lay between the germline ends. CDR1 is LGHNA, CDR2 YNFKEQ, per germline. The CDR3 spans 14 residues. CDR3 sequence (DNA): TGTGCCAGCAGCCCCGAGGCAGTCTTATATGAGCAGTTCTTC. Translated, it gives CASSPEAVLYEQFF.

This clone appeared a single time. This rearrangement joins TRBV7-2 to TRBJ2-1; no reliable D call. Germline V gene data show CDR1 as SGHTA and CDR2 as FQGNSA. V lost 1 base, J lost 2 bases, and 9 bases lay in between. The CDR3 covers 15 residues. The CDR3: CASSLGAETYNEQFF. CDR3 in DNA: TGTGCCAGCAGCTTAGGGGCAGAGACCTACAATGAGCAGTTCTTC.

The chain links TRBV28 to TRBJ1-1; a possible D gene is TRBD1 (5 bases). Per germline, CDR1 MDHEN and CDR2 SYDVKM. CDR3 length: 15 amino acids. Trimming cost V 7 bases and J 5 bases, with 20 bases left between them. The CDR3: CASILTLGGGTEAFF. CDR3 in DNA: TGTGCCAGCATTCTAACCCTCGGGGGGGGGACTGAAGCTTTCTTT.

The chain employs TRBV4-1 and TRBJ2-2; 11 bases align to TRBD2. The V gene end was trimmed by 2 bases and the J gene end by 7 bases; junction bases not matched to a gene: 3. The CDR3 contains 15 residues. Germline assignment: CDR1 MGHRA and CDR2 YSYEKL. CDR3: CASSQRTSGFGELFF. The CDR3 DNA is TGCGCCAGCAGCCAAAGGACTAGCGGGTTCGGGGAGCTGTTTTTT.

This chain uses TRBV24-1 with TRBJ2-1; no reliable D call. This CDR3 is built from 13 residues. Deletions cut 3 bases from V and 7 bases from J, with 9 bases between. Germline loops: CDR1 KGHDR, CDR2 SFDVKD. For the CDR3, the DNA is TGTGCCACCAGTGATCCGTCTTTTAATGAGCAGTTCTTC. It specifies CATSDPSFNEQFF.

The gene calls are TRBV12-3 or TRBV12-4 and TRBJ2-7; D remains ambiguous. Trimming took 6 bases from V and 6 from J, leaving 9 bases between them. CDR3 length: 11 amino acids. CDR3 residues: CASRASGEQYF. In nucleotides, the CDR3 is TGTGCCAGCAGGGCCTCGGGCGAGCAGTACTTC.